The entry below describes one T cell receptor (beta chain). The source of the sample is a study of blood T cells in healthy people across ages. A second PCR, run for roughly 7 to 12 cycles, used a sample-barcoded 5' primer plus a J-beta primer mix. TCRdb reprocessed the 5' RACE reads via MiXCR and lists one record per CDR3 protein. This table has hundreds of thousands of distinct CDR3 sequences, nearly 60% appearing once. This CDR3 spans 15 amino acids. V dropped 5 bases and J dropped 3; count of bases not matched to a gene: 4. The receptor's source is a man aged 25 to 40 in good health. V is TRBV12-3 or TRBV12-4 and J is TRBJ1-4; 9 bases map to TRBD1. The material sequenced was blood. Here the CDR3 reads CASSPGQGPNEKLFF. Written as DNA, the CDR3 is TGTGCCAGCAGTCCCGGACAGGGGCCTAATGAAAAACTGTTTTTT.